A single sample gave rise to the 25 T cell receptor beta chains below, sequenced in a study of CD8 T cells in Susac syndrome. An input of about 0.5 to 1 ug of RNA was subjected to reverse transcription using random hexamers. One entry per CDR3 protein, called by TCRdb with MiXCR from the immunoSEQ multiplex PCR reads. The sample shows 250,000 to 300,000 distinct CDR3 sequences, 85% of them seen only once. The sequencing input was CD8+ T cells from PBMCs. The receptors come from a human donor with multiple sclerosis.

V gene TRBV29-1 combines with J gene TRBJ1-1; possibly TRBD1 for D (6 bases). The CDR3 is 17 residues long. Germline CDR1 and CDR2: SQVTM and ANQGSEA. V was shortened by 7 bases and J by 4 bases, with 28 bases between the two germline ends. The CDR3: CSGWEEGGAMRSTEAFF. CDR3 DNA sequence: TGCAGCGGCTGGGAAGAAGGGGGTGCGATGCGGAGCACTGAAGCTTTCTTT.

The CDR3 nucleotides are TGTGCCAGCAGTTCGGGACGGACCCTTGTAGATGGCTACACCTTC. Amino acids: CASSSGRTLVDGYTF. V and J are TRBV27 and TRBJ1-2; possibly TRBD1 for D (5 bases). Germline CDR1 reads MNHEY; CDR2 reads SMNVEV (reference sequence). The length of the CDR3 is 15 residues. Trimming took off 4 bases at V and 6 bases at J, with 18 bases between the two ends.

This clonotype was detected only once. The CDR3 DNA sequence: TGTGCCAGCAGTTCCCCGACAGGTCACGAGCAGTACTTC. This codes for CASSSPTGHEQYF. The chain carries TRBV7-2 and TRBJ2-7, with D maybe TRBD1 (6 bases). Trimming cost V 6 bases and J 5 bases, with 14 bases left between them. The CDR3 extends over 13 amino acids. CDR1 and CDR2 from the germline V gene are SGHTA and FQGNSA.

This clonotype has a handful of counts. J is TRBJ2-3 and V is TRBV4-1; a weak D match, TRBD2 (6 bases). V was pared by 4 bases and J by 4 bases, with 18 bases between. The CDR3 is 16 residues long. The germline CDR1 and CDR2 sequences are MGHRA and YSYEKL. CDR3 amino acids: CASSPLPGERADTQYF. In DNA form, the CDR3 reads TGCGCCAGCAGCCCCCTCCCGGGAGAGAGGGCAGATACGCAGTATTTT.

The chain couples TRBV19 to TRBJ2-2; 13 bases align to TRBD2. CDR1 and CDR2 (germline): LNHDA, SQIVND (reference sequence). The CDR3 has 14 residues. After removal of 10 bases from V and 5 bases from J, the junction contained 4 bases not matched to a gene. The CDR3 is CATLLAGGTGELFF. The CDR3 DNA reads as TGTGCCACCTTACTAGCGGGAGGGACCGGGGAGCTGTTTTTT.

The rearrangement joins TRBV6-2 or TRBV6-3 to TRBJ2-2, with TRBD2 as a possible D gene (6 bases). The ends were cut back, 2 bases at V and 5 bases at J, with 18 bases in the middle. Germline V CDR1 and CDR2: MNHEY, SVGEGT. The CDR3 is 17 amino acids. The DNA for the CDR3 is TGTGCCAGCAGTTACCTCGGGGACTTGGGGAAGACCGGGGAGCTGTTTTTT. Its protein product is CASSYLGDLGKTGELFF.

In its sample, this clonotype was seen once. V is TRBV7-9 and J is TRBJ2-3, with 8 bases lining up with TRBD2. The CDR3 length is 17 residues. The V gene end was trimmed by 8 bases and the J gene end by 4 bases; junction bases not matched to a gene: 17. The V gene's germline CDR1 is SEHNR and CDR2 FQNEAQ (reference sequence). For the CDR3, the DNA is TGTGCCAGCGGCCTCCGCGGAGGCGGGAGGACCGCAGATACGCAGTATTTT. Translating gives CASGLRGGGRTADTQYF.

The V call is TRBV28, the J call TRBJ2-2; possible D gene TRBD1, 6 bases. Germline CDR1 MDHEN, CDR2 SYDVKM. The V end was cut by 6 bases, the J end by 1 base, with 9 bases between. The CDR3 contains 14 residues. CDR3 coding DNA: TGTGCCAGCAGCACGACAGGGAACACCGGGGAGCTGTTTTTT. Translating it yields CASSTTGNTGELFF.

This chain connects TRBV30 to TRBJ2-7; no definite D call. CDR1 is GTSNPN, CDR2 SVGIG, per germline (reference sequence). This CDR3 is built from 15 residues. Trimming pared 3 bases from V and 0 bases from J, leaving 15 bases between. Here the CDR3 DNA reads TGTGCCTGGAGGCAACTTGGCATAAGCTCCTACGAGCAGTACTTC. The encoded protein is CAWRQLGISSYEQYF. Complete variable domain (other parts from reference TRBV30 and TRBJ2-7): SQTIHQWPATLVQPVGSPLSLECTVEGTSNPNLYWYRQAAGRGLQLLFYSVGIGQISSEVPQNLSASRPQDRQFILSSKKLLLSDSGFYLCAWRQLGISSYEQYFGPGTRLTVT.

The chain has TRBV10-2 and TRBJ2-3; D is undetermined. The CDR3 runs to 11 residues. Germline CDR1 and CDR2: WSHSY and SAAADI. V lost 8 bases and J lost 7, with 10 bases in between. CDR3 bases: TGCGCCAGCTTTGATGGGAATACGCAGTATTTT. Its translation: CASFDGNTQYF.

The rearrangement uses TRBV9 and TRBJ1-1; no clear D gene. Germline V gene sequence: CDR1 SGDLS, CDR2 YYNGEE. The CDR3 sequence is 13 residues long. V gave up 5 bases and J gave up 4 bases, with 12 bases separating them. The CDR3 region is CASSVFLGTEAFF. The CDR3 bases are TGTGCCAGCAGTGTGTTTTTGGGCACTGAAGCTTTCTTT.

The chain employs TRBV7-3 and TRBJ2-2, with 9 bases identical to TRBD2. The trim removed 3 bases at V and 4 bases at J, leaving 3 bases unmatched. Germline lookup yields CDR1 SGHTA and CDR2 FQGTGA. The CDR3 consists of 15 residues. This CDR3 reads CASSFGLASTGELFF. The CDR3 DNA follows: TGTGCCAGCAGCTTCGGACTAGCGAGCACCGGGGAGCTGTTTTTT.

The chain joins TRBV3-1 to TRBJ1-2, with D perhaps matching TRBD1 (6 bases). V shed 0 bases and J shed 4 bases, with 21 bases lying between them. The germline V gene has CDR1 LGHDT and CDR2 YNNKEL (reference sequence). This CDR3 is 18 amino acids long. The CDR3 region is CASSQEPGRIPGAYGYTF. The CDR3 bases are TGTGCCAGCAGCCAAGAGCCGGGGAGGATCCCGGGGGCCTATGGCTACACCTTC.

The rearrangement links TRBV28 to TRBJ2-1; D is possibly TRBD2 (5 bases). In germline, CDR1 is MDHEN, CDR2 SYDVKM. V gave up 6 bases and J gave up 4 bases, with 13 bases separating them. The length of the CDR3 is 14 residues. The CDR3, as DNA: TGTGCCAGCAGAAACGGGATTAGATACAATGAGCAGTTCTTC. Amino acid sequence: CASRNGIRYNEQFF.

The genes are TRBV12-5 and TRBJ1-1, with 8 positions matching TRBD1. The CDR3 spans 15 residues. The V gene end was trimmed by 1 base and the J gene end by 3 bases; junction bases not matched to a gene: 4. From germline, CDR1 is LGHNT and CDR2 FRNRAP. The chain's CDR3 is CASGLAGGSDTEAFF. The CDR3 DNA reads TGTGCTAGTGGTTTGGCAGGGGGCAGTGACACTGAAGCTTTCTTT.

CDR3 in amino acids: CASNMDRAYGYTF. As DNA, the CDR3 is TGTGCCAGTAACATGGACAGGGCCTATGGCTACACCTTC. This chain connects TRBV19 to TRBJ1-2; 8 bases are a match to TRBD1. Per the germline V gene, CDR1 is LNHDA and CDR2 is SQIVND (reference sequence). The V and J ends lost 7 bases and 4 bases, in that order; junction bases with no gene match: 5. The CDR3 spans 13 residues.

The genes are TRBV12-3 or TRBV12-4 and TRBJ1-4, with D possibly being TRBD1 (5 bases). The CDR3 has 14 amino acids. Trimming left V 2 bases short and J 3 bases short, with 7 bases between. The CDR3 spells CASSLRGPNEKLFF. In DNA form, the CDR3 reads TGTGCCAGCAGTTTACGGGGCCCTAATGAAAAACTGTTTTTT.

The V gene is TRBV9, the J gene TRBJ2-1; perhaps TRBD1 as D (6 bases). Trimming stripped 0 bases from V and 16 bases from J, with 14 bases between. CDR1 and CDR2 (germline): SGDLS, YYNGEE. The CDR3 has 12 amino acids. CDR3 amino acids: CASSVDQGNRFF. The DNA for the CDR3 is TGTGCCAGCAGCGTAGACCAGGGGAACCGATTCTTC. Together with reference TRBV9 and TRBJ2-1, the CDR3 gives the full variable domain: DSGVTQTPKHLITATGQRVTLRCSPRSGDLSVYWYQQSLDQGLQFLIQYYNGEERAKGNILERFSAQQFPDLHSELNLSSLELGDSALYFCASSVDQGNRFFGPGTRLTVL.

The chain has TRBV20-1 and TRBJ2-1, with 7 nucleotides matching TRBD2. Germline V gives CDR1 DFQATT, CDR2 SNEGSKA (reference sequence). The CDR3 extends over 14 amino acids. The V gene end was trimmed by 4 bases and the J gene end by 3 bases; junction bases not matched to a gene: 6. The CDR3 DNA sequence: TGCAGTGCTATCCCCAGCGGGATCTACAATGAGCAGTTCTTC. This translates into CSAIPSGIYNEQFF.

The CDR3 loop is CASSQADRSVGNEQFF. CDR3 nucleotides: TGCGCCAGCAGCCAAGCGGACAGGAGCGTTGGTAATGAGCAGTTCTTC. The chain joins TRBV4-3 to TRBJ2-1; 7 bases agree with TRBD1. V dropped 1 base and J dropped 7; count of bases not matched to a gene: 10. Germline V CDR1 and CDR2: LGHNA, YSLEER. The CDR3 extends over 16 amino acids.

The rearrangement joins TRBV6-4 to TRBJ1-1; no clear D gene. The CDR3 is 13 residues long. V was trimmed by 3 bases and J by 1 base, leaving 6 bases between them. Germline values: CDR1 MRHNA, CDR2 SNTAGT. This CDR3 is CASSERENTEAFF. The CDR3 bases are TGTGCCAGCAGTGAGAGGGAGAACACTGAAGCTTTCTTT.

Here the CDR3 reads CATSLRAGGHGDTQYF. The CDR3 nucleotides are TGTGCCACCAGCCTCAGGGCGGGAGGGCATGGAGATACGCAGTATTTT. The V and J genes are TRBV15 and TRBJ2-3, with TRBD2 matching over 9 bases. V lost 5 bases and J lost 5; bases outside the gene matches: 11. The CDR3 consists of 16 residues. Germline V gene sequence: CDR1 LNHNV, CDR2 YYDKDF (reference sequence).

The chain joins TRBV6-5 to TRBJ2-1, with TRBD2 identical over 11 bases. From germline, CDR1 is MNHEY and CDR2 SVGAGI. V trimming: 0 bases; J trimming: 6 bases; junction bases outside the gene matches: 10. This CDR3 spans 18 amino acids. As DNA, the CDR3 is TGTGCCAGCAGTTACTCCTCAACTAGCGGGAGTAGGGGCAATGAGCAGTTCTTC. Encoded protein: CASSYSSTSGSRGNEQFF.

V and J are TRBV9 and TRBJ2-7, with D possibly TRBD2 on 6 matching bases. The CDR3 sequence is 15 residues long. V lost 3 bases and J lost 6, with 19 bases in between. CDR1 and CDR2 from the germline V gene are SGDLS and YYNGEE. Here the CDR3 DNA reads TGTGCCAGCAGCGCTTTGACCGGACTAAACGTCGAGCAGTACTTC. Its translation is CASSALTGLNVEQYF.

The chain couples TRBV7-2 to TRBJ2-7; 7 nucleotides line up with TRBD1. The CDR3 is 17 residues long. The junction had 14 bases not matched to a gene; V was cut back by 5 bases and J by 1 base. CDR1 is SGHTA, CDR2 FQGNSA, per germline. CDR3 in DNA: TGTGCCAGCAGCCCGCCTCTTCTGACAGGGCCTTCCTACGAGCAGTACTTC. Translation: CASSPPLLTGPSYEQYF.